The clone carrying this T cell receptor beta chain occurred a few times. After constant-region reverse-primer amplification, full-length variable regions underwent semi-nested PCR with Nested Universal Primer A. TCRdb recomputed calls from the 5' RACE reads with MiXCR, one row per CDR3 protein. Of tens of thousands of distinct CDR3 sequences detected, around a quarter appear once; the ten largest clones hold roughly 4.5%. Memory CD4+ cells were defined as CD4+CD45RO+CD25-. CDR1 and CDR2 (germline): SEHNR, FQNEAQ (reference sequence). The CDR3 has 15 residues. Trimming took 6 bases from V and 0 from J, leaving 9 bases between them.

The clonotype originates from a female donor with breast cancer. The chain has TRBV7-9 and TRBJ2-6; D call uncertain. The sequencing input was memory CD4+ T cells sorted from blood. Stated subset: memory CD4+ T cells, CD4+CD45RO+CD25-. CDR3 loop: CASSPYSSGANVLTF. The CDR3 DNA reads TGTGCCAGCAGTCCTTACAGCTCTGGGGCCAACGTCCTGACTTTC.